Each of the 31 T cell receptor beta chains below was sequenced from the same sample in a study of blood T cell repertoires in COVID-19. The assay was immunoSEQ multiplex PCR, and TCRdb's table has in-frame clones only and misses some. The repertoire holds over 200,000 clones, with 85% to 90% as singletons. Material: PBMCs or T cells enriched from blood (not recorded which). These TCRs come from a man aged 30-40 years who had recovered from COVID-19.

This rearrangement joins TRBV7-8 to TRBJ2-7; the match to TRBD2 covers 7 bases. CDR1 and CDR2 from the germline V gene are SGHVS and FQNEAQ. V shed 5 bases, J shed 1 base, and the junction held 2 bases outside the gene matches. There are 13 residues in the CDR3. The CDR3 sequence is CASSIGRSYEQYF. In DNA, the CDR3 is TGTGCCAGCAGCATCGGGAGGTCCTACGAGCAGTACTTC.

V gene TRBV29-1 combines with J gene TRBJ2-1; 11 bases align to TRBD1. Germline values: CDR1 SQVTM, CDR2 ANQGSEA. Trimming took 3 bases from V and 7 from J; bases not matched to a gene: 8. CDR3 length: 15 amino acids. The CDR3: CSVENGQGALNEQFF. In DNA, the CDR3 is TGCAGCGTTGAGAACGGACAGGGGGCTCTGAATGAGCAGTTCTTC.

The chain employs TRBV7-9 and TRBJ1-1; D is ambiguous. The CDR3 length is 13 residues. Trimming took off 2 bases at V and 4 bases at J, with 8 bases between the two ends. CDR1 and CDR2 from the germline V gene are SEHNR and FQNEAQ (reference sequence). The CDR3 sequence is CASSLREPTEAFF. CDR3 in DNA: TGTGCCAGCAGCTTACGGGAACCCACTGAAGCTTTCTTT. Combining the CDR3 with reference TRBV7-9 and TRBJ1-1 gives the whole variable domain DTGVSQNPRHKITKRGQNVTFRCDPISEHNRLYWYRQTLGQGPEFLTYFQNEAQLEKSRLLSDRFSAERPKGSFSTLEIQRTEQGDSAMYLCASSLREPTEAFFGQGTRLTVV.

The V call is TRBV10-3, the J call TRBJ1-1; 7 nucleotides line up with TRBD1. The CDR3 runs 15 residues. V lost 6 bases, J lost 0 bases, and 7 bases stayed unmatched. The germline CDR1 and CDR2 sequences are ENHRY and SYGVKD. CDR3 loop: CAISEQGTLNTEAFF. For the CDR3, the DNA is TGTGCCATCAGCGAACAGGGGACCCTGAACACTGAAGCTTTCTTT.

In DNA form, the CDR3 reads TGTGCCAGCAGCTCCCCCTCAGACAGTAACTATGGCTACACCTTC. As protein: CASSSPSDSNYGYTF. V and J are TRBV7-9 and TRBJ1-2; D perhaps matches TRBD1 (5 bases). The ends were cut back, 4 bases at V and 1 base at J, with 13 bases in the middle. This CDR3 spans 15 amino acids. Germline CDR1 SEHNR, CDR2 FQNEAQ (reference sequence).

The chain combines TRBV6-2 or TRBV6-3 with TRBJ2-3; D unclear. Between the trimmed V and J ends, which lost 1 base and 3 bases, there was a span of 5 bases. The CDR3 extends over 13 amino acids. Germline assignment: CDR1 MNHEY and CDR2 SVGEGT. The CDR3: CASSYLTTDTQYF. For the CDR3, the DNA is TGTGCCAGCAGTTACTTGACTACAGATACGCAGTATTTT.

In this sample, this clone turned up once. At one boundary the junction diverges from the germline segment, which might be a read error. V and J are TRBV7-8 and TRBJ2-1; 11 bases are a match to TRBD2. The CDR3 length is 17 residues. Germline assignment: CDR1 SGHVS and CDR2 FQNEAQ. CDR3 amino acids: CASSLRGPSGGYTEQFF. The CDR3 coding sequence is TGTGCCAGCAGCCTCAGGGGGCCTAGCGGGGGGTACACTGAGCAGTTCTTC.

This clone came up once. The CDR3 nucleotides are TGTGCCAGCAGCTTATTTTCCCTGCTGCACAGGGGGCCCCACGAGCAGTACTTC. It translates to CASSLFSLLHRGPHEQYF. V gene TRBV11-2 combines with J gene TRBJ2-7; 9 bases are a match to TRBD1. The V and J ends lost 2 bases and 5 bases, in that order; junction bases with no gene match: 16. The CDR3 is 18 residues long. Germline CDR1 and CDR2: SGHAT and FQNNGV.

The chain combines TRBV7-2 with TRBJ2-1; no reliable D call. Trimming pared 1 base from V and 8 bases from J, leaving 3 bases between. Germline V CDR1 and CDR2: SGHTA, FQGNSA. The CDR3 extends over 11 amino acids. The chain's CDR3 is CASSLGDEQFF. In DNA, the CDR3 is TGTGCCAGCAGCTTAGGCGATGAGCAGTTCTTC. Full variable domain (missing parts from reference TRBV7-2 and TRBJ2-1): GAGVSQSPSNKVTEKGKDVELRCDPISGHTALYWYRQSLGQGLEFLIYFQGNSAPDKSGLPSDRFSAERTGGSVSTLTIQRTQQEDSAVYLCASSLGDEQFFGPGTRLTVL.

The rearrangement links TRBV18 to TRBJ1-4; perhaps TRBD1 as D (6 bases). The length of the CDR3 is 14 residues. The V gene's germline CDR1 is KGHSH and CDR2 LQKENI. The V end was cut by 2 bases, the J end by 5 bases, with 9 bases between. The CDR3 DNA follows: TGTGCCAGCTCACCAGACGGACAGAATGAAAAACTGTTTTTT. It encodes CASSPDGQNEKLFF.

DNA for the CDR3: TGCGCCAGCAGCCCTCGGACGGCGGAGGGTGGCTACACCTTC. Encoded protein: CASSPRTAEGGYTF. This chain uses TRBV5-1 with TRBJ1-2; D uncertain. The CDR3 is made up of 14 amino acids. Between the trimmed V and J ends, which lost 4 bases and 7 bases, there was a span of 17 bases. Germline values: CDR1 SGHRS, CDR2 YFSETQ.

The rearrangement joins TRBV4-1 to TRBJ1-5; TRBD1 matches 9 bases. Trimming removed 1 base from V and 4 bases from J; junction bases left unmatched: 11. The CDR3 is made up of 18 amino acids. Germline CDR1 is MGHRA and CDR2 is YSYEKL. The CDR3: CASSQGVWGTGNNQPQHF. CDR3 DNA: TGCGCCAGCAGCCAAGGGGTTTGGGGGACAGGGAATAATCAGCCCCAGCATTTT.

The chain is built from TRBV20-1 and TRBJ2-1; TRBD2 agrees at 13 bases. This CDR3 has 18 amino acids. CDR1 DFQATT and CDR2 SNEGSKA come from the germline V gene (reference sequence). Trimming cost V 3 bases and J 4 bases; bases outside gene matches: 12. CDR3 coding DNA: TGCAGTGCTAGTGGGGGCCCCGGGACTAGCGGGATATACAATGAGCAGTTCTTC. The encoded protein is CSASGGPGTSGIYNEQFF.

This clone was counted only a few times. The V call is TRBV27, the J call TRBJ2-7; D might be TRBD2 (6 bases). Germline CDR1 is MNHEY and CDR2 is SMNVEV (reference sequence). The CDR3 runs to 14 residues. Trimming left V 6 bases short and J 2 bases short, with 14 bases between. CDR3 residues: CASSSAGIAYEQYF. CDR3 nucleotides: TGTGCCAGCAGCAGCGCGGGAATCGCCTACGAGCAGTACTTC.

The J gene is TRBJ2-2, the V gene TRBV11-2; D might be TRBD2 (7 bases). This CDR3 region has 15 residues. V was shortened by 1 base and J by 4 bases, with 10 bases between the two germline ends. CDR1 SGHAT and CDR2 FQNNGV come from the germline V gene. The DNA of the CDR3 is TGTGCCAGCAGCTTAGCGGGGGGCGGCACCGGGGAGCTGTTTTTT. Its protein is CASSLAGGGTGELFF.

The rearrangement uses TRBV7-9 and TRBJ2-3; possible D gene TRBD2, 5 bases. Deletions cut 3 bases from V and 4 bases from J, with 14 bases between. From germline, CDR1 is SEHNR and CDR2 FQNEAQ (reference sequence). This CDR3 has 15 amino acids. The CDR3 protein is CASSLKGVRADTQYF. In DNA, the CDR3 is TGTGCCAGCAGCTTGAAGGGAGTTCGAGCAGATACGCAGTATTTT.

The J gene is TRBJ2-3, the V gene TRBV7-9, with D perhaps matching TRBD2 (5 bases). Germline V gene lookup returns CDR1 SEHNR and CDR2 FQNEAQ (reference sequence). CDR3 length: 15 amino acids. With 8 bases removed from V and 1 base from J, the gap between germline ends came to 16 bases. The CDR3 sequence is CASEREGGGTDTQYF. CDR3 in DNA: TGTGCCAGCGAGCGTGAGGGTGGGGGCACAGATACGCAGTATTTT.

The chain couples TRBV10-3 to TRBJ2-7; 10 bases align to TRBD1. The junction had 5 bases not matched to a gene; V was cut back by 6 bases and J by 3 bases. Germline V gene data show CDR1 as ENHRY and CDR2 as SYGVKD. The CDR3 loop spans 14 amino acids. The CDR3 protein is CAIRGTGDDYEQYF. CDR3 DNA sequence: TGTGCCATCAGGGGGACAGGGGACGACTACGAGCAGTACTTC.

The V and J genes are TRBV10-2 and TRBJ2-1, with 8 bases lining up with TRBD1. The CDR3 is 18 amino acids. From germline, CDR1 is WSHSY and CDR2 SAAADI. Trimming at V came to 0 bases and at J to 5 bases, leaving 12 bases not matched to a gene. The CDR3 protein is CASSESPGQGRLNNEQFF. As DNA, the CDR3 is TGCGCCAGCAGTGAGTCCCCAGGACAGGGCAGACTTAACAATGAGCAGTTCTTC.

This chain uses TRBV28 with TRBJ2-3; 9 nucleotides match TRBD1. Looked up from germline, CDR1 is MDHEN and CDR2 is SYDVKM. V trimming: 5 bases; J trimming: 1 base; junction bases outside the gene matches: 13. CDR3 length: 18 amino acids. The CDR3 DNA reads as TGTGCCAGCAGTCTTAACCCGGGACAGGGTTCTGGCACAGATACGCAGTATTTT. This sequence encodes CASSLNPGQGSGTDTQYF.

This chain links TRBV15 with TRBJ1-3; tentative D call: TRBD1 (6 bases). Germline lookup yields CDR1 LNHNV and CDR2 YYDKDF (reference sequence). The CDR3 contains 16 residues. V lost 6 bases and J lost 0, with 15 bases in between. Here the CDR3 reads CATSLKGVDSGNTIYF. The CDR3 DNA follows: TGTGCCACCAGTCTGAAGGGGGTGGACTCTGGAAACACCATATATTTT.

This clone was found a few times. The chain carries TRBV7-9 and TRBJ2-7, with unresolved D. V was shortened by 5 bases and J by 5 bases, with 7 bases between the two germline ends. The CDR3 length is 11 residues. Germline CDR1 is SEHNR and CDR2 is FQNEAQ (reference sequence). CDR3 region: CASSRYDEQYF. The DNA for the CDR3 is TGTGCCAGCAGCCGGTATGACGAGCAGTACTTC.

This clone appeared a single time. The chain combines TRBV11-2 with TRBJ2-3; 9 bases are shared with TRBD2. V shed 5 bases, J shed 4 bases, and the junction held 4 bases outside the gene matches. This CDR3 spans 14 amino acids. Germline assignment: CDR1 SGHAT and CDR2 FQNNGV. The CDR3: CASSQRTSADTQYF. In DNA, the CDR3 is TGTGCCAGCAGCCAGCGGACTAGCGCAGATACGCAGTATTTT.

CDR3 nucleotides: TGCAGCGTCCTCACCGGGACAGGGTCCTACAATGAGCAGTTCTTC. It is translated as CSVLTGTGSYNEQFF. The V and J genes are TRBV29-1 and TRBJ2-1, with TRBD1 identical over 9 bases. The CDR3 runs to 15 residues. V lost 6 bases and J lost 1; bases outside the gene matches: 7. The germline gives CDR1 SQVTM, CDR2 ANQGSEA.

This rearrangement joins TRBV4-1 to TRBJ1-1; perhaps TRBD1 as D (5 bases). Trimming removed 3 bases from V and 11 bases from J, with 13 bases in between. This CDR3 has 12 residues. Germline CDR1 is MGHRA and CDR2 is YSYEKL. CDR3 residues: CASSHPGGSAFF. The CDR3 DNA follows: TGCGCCAGCAGCCACCCCGGGGGGAGTGCTTTCTTT.

The chain has TRBV30 and TRBJ2-7; 8 bases map to TRBD1. J was trimmed by 6 bases and V by 0 bases; bases with no gene match: 7. The CDR3 totals 14 residues. The germline V gene encodes CDR1 GTSNPN and CDR2 SVGIG (reference sequence). The CDR3 DNA sequence: TGTGCCTGGAGTGTGGACAGGGTGGCCTTCGAGCAGTACTTC. Translation gives CAWSVDRVAFEQYF.

The chain recombines TRBV19 with TRBJ1-6; 11 bases are shared with TRBD1. This CDR3 spans 16 amino acids. The trim removed 4 bases at V and 9 bases at J, leaving 8 bases unmatched. Germline values: CDR1 LNHDA, CDR2 SQIVND (reference sequence). The CDR3 nucleotides are TGTGCCAGTAGTAGAAACCCCGGGACAGGGGGTTCACCCCTCCACTTT. Its protein is CASSRNPGTGGSPLHF.

This clone was found many times. The genes are TRBV5-1 and TRBJ2-5, with a weak D call TRBD2 (5 bases). The V end lost 2 bases, the J end lost 3 bases, and 20 bases lay between the germline ends. CDR1 SGHRS and CDR2 YFSETQ come from the germline V gene. This CDR3 spans 17 amino acids. CDR3 nucleotide sequence: TGCGCCAGCAGCTTTAGCGACACCCCAACAAAAAAAGAGACCCAGTACTTC. Translating gives CASSFSDTPTKKETQYF.

V is TRBV28 and J is TRBJ1-1; tentative D call: TRBD1 (5 bases). The germline gives CDR1 MDHEN, CDR2 SYDVKM. This CDR3 has 13 amino acids. Trimming cost V 11 bases and J 0 bases, with 13 bases left between them. In nucleotides, the CDR3 is TGTGCCGGGGGGGACGGCTTGAACACTGAAGCTTTCTTT. It codes for CAGGDGLNTEAFF.

This sequence joins TRBV11-2 and TRBJ1-3; tentative D call: TRBD1 (5 bases). The CDR3 contains 18 residues. V was clipped by 1 base and J by 0 bases, with 16 bases between them. Per germline, CDR1 SGHAT and CDR2 FQNNGV. CDR3 sequence: CASSLGQGYFGSGNTIYF. The CDR3 DNA sequence: TGTGCCAGCAGCTTAGGGCAGGGCTATTTTGGCTCTGGAAACACCATATATTTT.

The chain employs TRBV28 and TRBJ2-1; weak D call: TRBD2 (5 bases). Germline V gives CDR1 MDHEN, CDR2 SYDVKM. V lost 6 bases to trimming and J lost 0 bases, with 15 bases between them. The CDR3 contains 16 residues. The CDR3 DNA sequence: TGTGCCAGCAGCCGAATAGCGTCGAGCTCCTACAATGAGCAGTTCTTC. Its protein is CASSRIASSSYNEQFF. The full variable domain, with the rest looked up from reference TRBV28 and TRBJ2-1, is DVKVTQSSRYLVKRTGEKVFLECVQDMDHENMFWYRQDPGLGLRLIYFSYDVKMKEKGDIPEGYSVSREKKERFSLILESASTNQTSMYLCASSRIASSSYNEQFFGPGTRLTVL.